The TCR beta chain described here comes from a study of T-cell memory formation after mild COVID-19. About the study: Largely donor-specific sequence clusters came from two donors.

This clonotype showed up just a few times. Its antigen is not known. The length of the CDR3 is 14 residues. Germline V gene sequence: CDR1 MNHEY, CDR2 SVGEGT. The V and J ends lost 3 bases and 8 bases respectively, with 16 bases between them. Regarding the study as a whole: Later expanders leaned CD4+, whereas day 15 to 85 contracting clones were balanced CD4/CD8. Contracting CD4+ clones were located mainly in CM and EM, and CD8+ clones in EMRA.

The TCR alpha and TCR beta cDNA libraries, bearing sample barcodes and UMIs, were generated by 5'RACE using constant-segment primers. TCRdb re-called the 5' RACE reads with MiXCR, one entry per CDR3 protein. The table lists about 130,000 distinct CDR3 sequences, 20% to 25% of them singletons. Source material: PBMCs or a T cell subset sorted from them (not recorded which). V gene TRBV6-2 or TRBV6-3 combines with J gene TRBJ1-2, with a tentative D call TRBD1 (5 bases). The receptor was isolated from an adult woman who had mild COVID-19 (a few samples of this study predate the infection). Cell type and time point are not known. The CDR3 protein is CASSYAGAGHGYTF. The CDR3 bases are TGTGCCAGCAGTTATGCTGGGGCAGGGCACGGCTACACCTTC.